The 32 T cell receptor beta chains below were found in one sample sequenced in a study of blood T cell repertoires in COVID-19 (dated by TCRdb to about 2020). The library was generated by the immunoSEQ multiplex PCR assay. In TCRdb, the immuneACCESS table is reduced to in-frame sequences with V and J assigned. These tables do not hold every clone; where another copy was compared, an unresolved V gene accounts for under half, and the others remain unexplained. Within this sample are just over 300,000 clones, with approximately 86% of them counted one time only. The ten largest account for 8.5% to 10% of the sample. Sequencing was carried out using PBMCs or T cells enriched from blood (not recorded which). Receptor source: a young woman who had recovered from COVID-19.

The J gene is TRBJ2-7, the V gene TRBV9; D is possibly TRBD1 (5 bases). Germline CDR1 reads SGDLS; CDR2 reads YYNGEE. Trimming stripped 0 bases from V and 5 bases from J, with 15 bases between. The CDR3 spans 15 residues. The CDR3 region is CASSVEQGRSDEQYF. CDR3 DNA sequence: TGTGCCAGCAGCGTAGAGCAGGGAAGGTCGGACGAGCAGTACTTC.

The chain is built from TRBV3-1 (or the pseudogene TRBV3-2) and TRBJ2-4; D might be TRBD1 (6 bases). Germline lookup yields CDR1 LGHDT and CDR2 YNNKEL (reference sequence). CDR3 length: 15 residues. The ends were cut back, 4 bases at V and 1 base at J, with 11 bases in the middle. The CDR3 loop is CASSPDQGAKNIQYF. In nucleotides, the CDR3 is TGTGCCAGCAGCCCTGACCAGGGGGCCAAAAACATTCAGTACTTC.

The rearrangement links TRBV7-9 to TRBJ1-2; 9 bases align to TRBD1. The V and J ends lost 6 bases and 4 bases, in that order; junction bases with no gene match: 9. Germline V gives CDR1 SEHNR, CDR2 FQNEAQ (reference sequence). The CDR3 covers 15 residues. This CDR3 reads CASSSTGGAGYGYTF. In nucleotides, the CDR3 is TGTGCCAGCAGTTCAACAGGGGGCGCGGGCTATGGCTACACCTTC.

This sequence joins TRBV5-4 and TRBJ2-7, with a tentative D call TRBD1 (5 bases). The CDR3 has 15 amino acids. Germline CDR1 SGHNT, CDR2 YYREEE (reference sequence). Trimming took 0 bases from V and 0 from J, leaving 10 bases between them. CDR3 sequence reads: CASSLDRRSSYEQYF. CDR3 DNA: TGTGCCAGCAGCTTGGACAGGAGAAGCTCCTACGAGCAGTACTTC.

The chain has TRBV11-3 and TRBJ2-7; TRBD1 agrees at 11 bases. The CDR3 extends over 15 amino acids. With V trimmed by 5 bases and J by 5 bases, 8 bases remained unmatched. CDR1 and CDR2 (germline): SGHNT, YENEEA. The CDR3 sequence is CASSPGGQGGHEQYF. Here the CDR3 DNA reads TGTGCCAGCAGCCCAGGGGGACAGGGGGGACACGAGCAGTACTTC.

This chain uses TRBV19 with TRBJ1-2, with D perhaps TRBD1 (5 bases). The CDR3 spans 12 residues. The germline gives CDR1 LNHDA, CDR2 SQIVND (reference sequence). Trimming took off 3 bases at V and 8 bases at J, with 10 bases between the two ends. Written as DNA, the CDR3 is TGTGCCAGTAGTATTTCAGGGTTGGGCTACACCTTC. It translates to CASSISGLGYTF.

This clone occurred once. The chain carries TRBV6-5 and TRBJ2-7; 14 nucleotides line up with TRBD2. The CDR3 is made up of 14 amino acids. J gave up 4 bases and V 5 bases, and 1 base lay outside the gene matches. Germline V gene data show CDR1 as MNHEY and CDR2 as SVGAGI. The CDR3 DNA follows: TGTGCCAGCAGTCGGACTAGCGGGAGGTACGAGCAGTACTTC. Translating gives CASSRTSGRYEQYF.

This chain connects TRBV4-1 to TRBJ2-5; 13 bases fit TRBD2. CDR1 is MGHRA and CDR2 is YSYEKL in the germline V gene. The length of the CDR3 is 15 residues. After removal of 4 bases from V and 1 base from J, the junction contained 0 bases not matched to a gene. For the CDR3, the DNA is TGCGCCAGCAGCCGACTAGCGGGGGGCCAAGAGACCCAGTACTTC. Translating gives CASSRLAGGQETQYF.

The chain links TRBV24-1 to TRBJ1-2; TRBD1 is a possible D gene (5 bases). V lost 4 bases and J lost 8, with 19 bases in between. CDR1 is KGHDR and CDR2 is SFDVKD in the germline V gene. The CDR3 is 15 amino acids. The CDR3 nucleotides are TGTGCCACCAGTGACCCCACTAAGACAGCCTCGGGCTACACCTTC. This sequence encodes CATSDPTKTASGYTF.

The chain couples TRBV7-8 to TRBJ2-7, with 8 bases identical to TRBD1. The CDR3 is made up of 13 amino acids. Germline values: CDR1 SGHVS, CDR2 FQNEAQ. J gave up 5 bases and V 6 bases, and 6 bases lay outside the gene matches. The CDR3 nucleotides read TGTGCCAGCAGAGCCAGGACAGGGAACGAGCAGTACTTC. It translates to CASRARTGNEQYF.

The genes are TRBV6-5 and TRBJ1-5; no reliable D call. Trimming pared 2 bases from V and 2 bases from J, leaving 4 bases between. Germline V CDR1 and CDR2: MNHEY, SVGAGI. The CDR3 spans 13 residues. The CDR3 DNA reads as TGTGCCAGCAGTTACCAGGGCAATCAGCCCCAGCATTTT. This translates into CASSYQGNQPQHF.

The rearrangement joins TRBV28 to TRBJ1-4; TRBD1 might be the D (5 bases). Germline CDR1 MDHEN, CDR2 SYDVKM. V lost 5 bases to trimming and J lost 8 bases, with 18 bases between them. CDR3 length: 15 amino acids. The CDR3 bases are TGTGCCAGCAGTCAACTCAAGGGGATTAACGAAAAACTGTTTTTT. This encodes CASSQLKGINEKLFF.

The chain combines TRBV28 with TRBJ1-2; D is unclear. The V end lost 8 bases, the J end lost 7 bases, and 17 bases lay between the germline ends. This CDR3 contains 13 residues. Germline CDR1 MDHEN, CDR2 SYDVKM. CDR3 sequence reads: CASGSAERRGYTF. The CDR3, as DNA: TGTGCCAGCGGGTCGGCAGAGCGACGTGGCTACACCTTC.

The rearrangement joins TRBV10-3 to TRBJ1-1, with D unclear. CDR3 length equals 15 residues. V gave up 5 bases and J gave up 8 bases, with 21 bases separating them. Germline CDR1 ENHRY, CDR2 SYGVKD. Here the CDR3 DNA reads TGTGCCATCAGTCCTTCGATTGAGGCTCACCAAGAAGCTTTCTTT. Translation gives CAISPSIEAHQEAFF.

The chain recombines TRBV4-3 with TRBJ1-4, with unresolved D. The ends were cut back, 0 bases at V and 4 bases at J, with 9 bases in the middle. Germline V lookup: CDR1 LGHNA, CDR2 YSLEER. The CDR3 consists of 15 residues. This CDR3 is CASSQERAVNEKLFF. CDR3 bases: TGCGCCAGCAGCCAAGAAAGAGCCGTTAATGAAAAACTGTTTTTT.

The genes are TRBV5-1 and TRBJ2-3; possible D gene TRBD2, 6 bases. V was pared by 4 bases and J by 2 bases, with 17 bases between. CDR3 size: 16 residues. CDR1 and CDR2 from the germline V gene are SGHRS and YFSETQ. The CDR3 nucleotides are TGCGCCAGCAGCCGGGAAGGGCGGGGATCCACAGATACGCAGTATTTT. Its protein product is CASSREGRGSTDTQYF.

The chain has TRBV5-1 and TRBJ1-4; the D is unclear. V lost 0 bases and J 0 bases, leaving 6 bases between the germline ends. The CDR3 totals 15 residues. In germline, CDR1 is SGHRS, CDR2 YFSETQ. The CDR3 protein is CASSLGQATNEKLFF. As DNA, the CDR3 is TGCGCCAGCAGCTTGGGGCAAGCAACTAATGAAAAACTGTTTTTT.

V gene TRBV5-4 combines with J gene TRBJ2-1; 7 bases agree with TRBD2. Looked up from germline, CDR1 is SGHNT and CDR2 is YYREEE (reference sequence). The CDR3 has 16 amino acids. The V gene end was trimmed by 9 bases and the J gene end by 1 base; junction bases not matched to a gene: 13. As DNA, the CDR3 is TGTGCCACACTACGTAGAAGCGGGGAGTCCTACAATGAGCAGTTCTTC. Encoded protein: CATLRRSGESYNEQFF.

In its sample, this clone was seen once. The chain joins TRBV4-2 to TRBJ2-5, with D possibly TRBD2 on 6 matching bases. With 3 bases removed from V and 2 bases from J, the gap between germline ends came to 16 bases. Looked up from germline, CDR1 is LGHNA and CDR2 is YNFKEQ. The CDR3 has 16 amino acids. The CDR3 nucleotides read TGTGCCAGCAGCCAGCCCTCACGGGGGAAACAAGAGACCCAGTACTTC. This codes for CASSQPSRGKQETQYF.

The rearrangement uses TRBV27 and TRBJ2-7; possibly TRBD1 for D (6 bases). This CDR3 comprises 13 residues. Per the germline V gene, CDR1 is MNHEY and CDR2 is SMNVEV (reference sequence). Trimming pared 10 bases from V and 2 bases from J, leaving 15 bases between. The DNA for the CDR3 is TGTGCCACCGCCGCAGGGGCCCCCTACGAGCAGTACTTC. This gives the protein CATAAGAPYEQYF.

This sequence joins TRBV7-2 and TRBJ2-3; D not resolved. Germline V gives CDR1 SGHTA, CDR2 FQGNSA. This CDR3 spans 13 amino acids. V lost 6 bases, J lost 0 bases, and 7 bases lay in between. The CDR3 DNA sequence: TGTGCCAGCAGTACTTTTAGCACAGATACGCAGTATTTT. It yields the protein CASSTFSTDTQYF.

The chain joins TRBV5-4 to TRBJ2-7; D unclear. Germline CDR1 is SGHNT and CDR2 is YYREEE (reference sequence). The CDR3 length is 14 residues. The V and J ends lost 2 bases and 3 bases respectively, with 12 bases between them. CDR3 DNA: TGTGCCAGCAGCTTACGAGGCAAAGACTACGAGCAGTACTTC. As protein: CASSLRGKDYEQYF.

The chain joins TRBV7-3 to TRBJ1-2, with a weak D call TRBD1 (5 bases). Germline CDR1 SGHTA, CDR2 FQGTGA. Trimming pared 2 bases from V and 4 bases from J, leaving 11 bases between. This CDR3 has 14 residues. The CDR3 region is CASSLQGEGYGYTF. The CDR3 DNA follows: TGTGCCAGCAGCTTACAGGGTGAAGGCTATGGCTACACCTTC.

This clone was picked up many times. This chain links TRBV4-1 with TRBJ1-5; the D gene is possibly TRBD1 (5 bases). The CDR3 has 16 residues. In germline, CDR1 is MGHRA, CDR2 YSYEKL. V was clipped by 0 bases and J by 6 bases, with 15 bases between them. The CDR3 loop reads CASSQDRGQEGQPQHF. The CDR3 DNA reads as TGCGCCAGCAGCCAAGATAGGGGCCAAGAAGGTCAGCCCCAGCATTTT.

This chain links TRBV5-4 with TRBJ2-7; D not resolved. V shed 0 bases and J shed 5 bases, with 12 bases lying between them. The CDR3 covers 14 residues. Looked up from germline, CDR1 is SGHNT and CDR2 is YYREEE (reference sequence). CDR3 nucleotide sequence: TGTGCCAGCAGCTTGGGTCAGCAGCGTGACGAGCAGTACTTC. Translated: CASSLGQQRDEQYF. The whole variable domain, remainder taken from reference TRBV5-4 and TRBJ2-7, is ETGVTQSPTHLIKTRGQQVTLRCSSQSGHNTVSWYQQALGQGPQFIFQYYREEENGRGNFPPRFSGLQFPNYSSELNVNALELDDSALYLCASSLGQQRDEQYFGPGTRLTVT.

This rearrangement joins TRBV7-3 to TRBJ2-3; 10 bases line up with TRBD2. The germline V gene encodes CDR1 SGHTA and CDR2 FQGTGA. This CDR3 is 15 amino acids long. V shed 0 bases and J 9 bases; nucleotides not matched to a gene: 6. For the CDR3, the DNA is TGTGCCAGCAGCTTAACGACCTCAGCGGGGGGGACGCAGTATTTT. Residues: CASSLTTSAGGTQYF.

V and J are TRBV9 and TRBJ2-1, with 10 nucleotides matching TRBD2. J gave up 9 bases and V 0 bases, and 6 bases lay outside the gene matches. Germline V gene lookup returns CDR1 SGDLS and CDR2 YYNGEE. The CDR3 is made up of 15 amino acids. CDR3 loop: CASSVAAGGIGEQFF. The CDR3 nucleotides read TGTGCCAGCAGCGTAGCAGCGGGGGGGATCGGTGAGCAGTTCTTC.

The V gene is TRBV10-3, the J gene TRBJ2-5, with 10 bases matching TRBD2. The CDR3 has 15 residues. With V trimmed by 2 bases and J by 7 bases, 7 bases remained unmatched. CDR1 and CDR2 from the germline V gene are ENHRY and SYGVKD. The CDR3 coding sequence is TGTGCCATCAGTGAGGCCAGCGGGAGGGCCGGGACCCAGTACTTC. Protein product: CAISEASGRAGTQYF.

V gene TRBV11-1 combines with J gene TRBJ1-4; 7 bases are shared with TRBD1. Germline trimming cut 5 bases from V and 2 bases from J; bases unmatched to any gene: 2. Germline loops: CDR1 SGHAT, CDR2 FQDESV (reference sequence). CDR3 length: 14 residues. The CDR3 sequence: CASSAGQTNEKLFF. In DNA, the CDR3 is TGTGCCAGCAGCGCGGGACAGACTAATGAAAAACTGTTTTTT.

The CDR3 DNA is TGTGCCAGTAGTATAAGCGGGTACACTGAAGCTTTCTTT. Protein: CASSISGYTEAFF. The V and J genes are TRBV19 and TRBJ1-1, with D uncertain. The CDR3 length is 13 residues. V was pared by 2 bases and J by 3 bases, with 7 bases between. Germline CDR1 LNHDA, CDR2 SQIVND (reference sequence).

The gene calls are TRBV5-1 and TRBJ1-1; D call uncertain. V gave up 2 bases and J gave up 7 bases, with 6 bases separating them. Germline lookup yields CDR1 SGHRS and CDR2 YFSETQ. The CDR3 has 11 amino acids. The CDR3 nucleotides read TGCGCCAGCAGCTTCGGGAATGAAGCTTTCTTT. This encodes CASSFGNEAFF.

The count of this clone is one. V gene TRBV19 combines with J gene TRBJ2-5, with TRBD1 matching 11 bases. The ends lost 4 bases at V and 5 bases at J; junction bases unmatched: 9. Looked up from germline, CDR1 is LNHDA and CDR2 is SQIVND (reference sequence). The CDR3 covers 16 residues. The CDR3 bases are TGTGCCAGTAGTAGTGAGCGGGACAGGGGGGGTGAGACCCAGTACTTC. Residues: CASSSERDRGGETQYF.